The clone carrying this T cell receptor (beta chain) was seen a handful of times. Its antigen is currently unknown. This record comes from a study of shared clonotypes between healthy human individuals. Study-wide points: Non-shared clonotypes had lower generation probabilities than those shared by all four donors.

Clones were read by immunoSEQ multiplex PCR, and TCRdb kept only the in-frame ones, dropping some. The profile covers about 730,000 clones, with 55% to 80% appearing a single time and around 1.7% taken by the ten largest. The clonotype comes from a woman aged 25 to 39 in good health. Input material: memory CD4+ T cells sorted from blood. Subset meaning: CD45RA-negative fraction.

In DNA form, the CDR3 reads TGTGCCAGTCAGCCCGGGACTAGCTCCTACGAGCAGTACTTC. It translates to CASQPGTSSYEQYF. The chain has TRBV19 and TRBJ2-7; 8 bases are a match to TRBD2. Per germline, CDR1 LNHDA and CDR2 SQIVND (reference sequence). V lost 8 bases to trimming and J lost 0 bases; unmatched junction nucleotides: 6. This CDR3 region has 14 residues.